The next 30 T cell receptor beta chains were all read from a single sample in a study of cytomegalovirus exposure and HLA in healthy donors. Primers included in the PCR were 60 Vbeta and 13 Jbeta primers. Repertoires were generated with immunoSEQ multiplex PCR, while TCRdb's copy carries only in-frame clones and drops some. The table records about 180,000 clones, over 70% of them present only once. The specimen sequenced was PBMCs. The receptors were sampled from a woman aged 25 to 45 in good health and CMV-seronegative.

The sample holds a few counts of this clone. The chain couples TRBV19 to TRBJ2-3, with D maybe TRBD2 (5 bases). The germline CDR1 and CDR2 sequences are LNHDA and SQIVND (reference sequence). The CDR3 has 15 residues. V shed 1 base and J shed 6 bases, with 14 bases lying between them. The CDR3 protein is CASSIGGILLDTQYF. DNA of the CDR3: TGTGCCAGTAGTATAGGAGGGATCTTACTGGATACGCAGTATTTT.

J is TRBJ2-1 and V is TRBV7-9; the D gene is possibly TRBD1 (7 bases). The CDR3 extends over 15 amino acids. V was trimmed by 2 bases and J by 7 bases, leaving 15 bases between them. Germline V CDR1 and CDR2: SEHNR, FQNEAQ (reference sequence). The CDR3 nucleotides read TGTGCCAGCAGCTTATTGACAGGGAGGACAAATGAGCAGTTCTTC. Translating it yields CASSLLTGRTNEQFF.

This clone was picked up one time. The genes are TRBV4-1 and TRBJ2-3; TRBD1 matches 7 bases. Germline V gene data show CDR1 as MGHRA and CDR2 as YSYEKL. The CDR3 totals 16 residues. V gave up 0 bases and J gave up 3 bases; unmatched junction bases: 6. The CDR3: CASSQEGDSQTDTQYF. CDR3 nucleotides: TGCGCCAGCAGCCAAGAAGGGGACAGCCAGACAGATACGCAGTATTTT.

This clone occurred once. The V and J genes are TRBV7-8 and TRBJ2-1, with 8 bases lining up with TRBD2. CDR1 SGHVS and CDR2 FQNEAQ come from the germline V gene. V was clipped by 2 bases and J by 6 bases; unmatched bases: 3. The CDR3 is 14 amino acids. For the CDR3, the DNA is TGTGCCAGCAGCTTATACGGGACTAGCAATGAGCAGTTCTTC. It translates to CASSLYGTSNEQFF.

The CDR3: CASSVGLVSGGASGELFF. CDR3 sequence (DNA): TGTGCCAGCAGCGTAGGATTAGTCAGCGGGGGGGCGTCCGGGGAGCTGTTTTTT. This chain links TRBV9 with TRBJ2-2; 10 nucleotides agree with TRBD2. After removal of 0 bases from V and 6 bases from J, the junction contained 11 bases not matched to a gene. The CDR3 contains 18 residues. Germline CDR1 and CDR2: SGDLS and YYNGEE.

The chain is built from TRBV7-2 and TRBJ1-1; tentative D call: TRBD1 (6 bases). Germline lookup yields CDR1 SGHTA and CDR2 FQGNSA. The CDR3 is made up of 14 amino acids. V lost 5 bases and J 4 bases, leaving 14 bases between the germline ends. CDR3 loop: CASSPWTASTEAFF. The CDR3 DNA reads TGTGCCAGCAGCCCCTGGACAGCTAGCACTGAAGCTTTCTTT.

In this sample, this clone turned up a few times. V gene TRBV6-1 combines with J gene TRBJ1-2; D gene unclear. Trimming cost V 8 bases and J 0 bases, with 10 bases left between them. The V gene's germline CDR1 is MNHNS and CDR2 SASEGT. CDR3 length equals 13 residues. The CDR3 loop reads CASGELSNYGYTF. As DNA, the CDR3 is TGTGCCAGCGGAGAGCTATCTAACTATGGCTACACCTTC.

In DNA, the CDR3 is TGTGCCTGGACCTCATACAGGGGGCTACTAAACACTGAAGCTTTCTTT. Translation gives CAWTSYRGLLNTEAFF. The chain uses TRBV30 and TRBJ1-1; 9 bases match TRBD1. This CDR3 contains 16 residues. Per the germline V gene, CDR1 is GTSNPN and CDR2 is SVGIG (reference sequence). With 4 bases clipped from V and 2 bases from J, the junction kept 11 bases outside the gene matches.

This chain uses TRBV28 with TRBJ1-1, with 8 bases aligning to TRBD1. This CDR3 region has 15 residues. J gave up 1 base and V 5 bases, and 6 bases lay outside the gene matches. Germline values: CDR1 MDHEN, CDR2 SYDVKM. The CDR3 DNA follows: TGTGCCAGCAGTCCACACAGGGGGACGAACACTGAAGCTTTCTTT. Its protein product is CASSPHRGTNTEAFF.

In its sample, this clone was seen a few times. The chain has TRBV10-2 and TRBJ2-5; D is perhaps TRBD1 (6 bases). The CDR3 is made up of 15 amino acids. Germline CDR1 is WSHSY and CDR2 is SAAADI. V lost 3 bases, J lost 1 base, and 12 bases lay in between. The CDR3 sequence is CASSDRGAGQETQYF. For the CDR3, the DNA is TGCGCCAGCAGTGACAGGGGCGCCGGCCAAGAGACCCAGTACTTC.

The chain combines TRBV5-4 with TRBJ2-2, with 8 bases aligning to TRBD1. After removal of 2 bases from V and 6 bases from J, the junction contained 9 bases not matched to a gene. The CDR3 is made up of 16 amino acids. Germline CDR1 SGHNT, CDR2 YYREEE (reference sequence). CDR3 coding DNA: TGTGCCAGCAGCTTTACCCGGACAGGGAAGTCCGGGGAGCTGTTTTTT. It codes for CASSFTRTGKSGELFF.

The chain combines TRBV4-3 with TRBJ1-1; TRBD1 might be the D (5 bases). Germline V gives CDR1 LGHNA, CDR2 YSLEER. The CDR3 is 14 residues long. Trimming took off 1 base at V and 5 bases at J, with 11 bases between the two ends. CDR3 sequence (DNA): TGCGCCAGCAGCCAAGGCAGGGTAGGAACTGAAGCTTTCTTT. As protein: CASSQGRVGTEAFF.

This chain uses TRBV28 with TRBJ1-5, with D possibly matching TRBD1 (5 bases). Trimming cost V 7 bases and J 7 bases, with 14 bases left between them. The CDR3 sequence is 13 residues long. Germline CDR1 is MDHEN and CDR2 is SYDVKM. In nucleotides, the CDR3 is TGTGCCAGCAATCCAGGGCAGGGCCAGCCCCAGCATTTT. Its protein product is CASNPGQGQPQHF.

This clone has a single count. The junction departs from germline at one end; a sequencing error may be responsible. V and J are TRBV5-1 and TRBJ2-4, with TRBD2 matching over 9 bases. The CDR3 totals 14 residues. Germline CDR1 is SGHRS and CDR2 is YFSETQ. CDR3 residues: CASSLDSSGTRWDF. The CDR3 DNA reads TGCGCCAGCAGCTTGGACTCTAGCGGGACACGCTGGGACTTC.

For the CDR3, the DNA is TGTGCCAGTAGTCTGTCTTGGGGGGTCGAGCAGTACTTC. Translation: CASSLSWGVEQYF. J is TRBJ2-7 and V is TRBV19, with D maybe TRBD2 (6 bases). The length of the CDR3 is 13 residues. V was trimmed by 5 bases and J by 6 bases, leaving 14 bases between them. In germline, CDR1 is LNHDA, CDR2 SQIVND (reference sequence).

A single count supports this clone. This chain connects TRBV28 to TRBJ1-1; possible D gene TRBD1, 6 bases. CDR1 MDHEN and CDR2 SYDVKM come from the germline V gene. The CDR3 extends over 14 amino acids. The germline V and J ends were trimmed by 3 bases and 5 bases, with 13 bases remaining between them. The CDR3 nucleotides are TGTGCCAGCAGTTTCGAAGGGAGGGGGACTGAAGCTTTCTTT. Its protein product is CASSFEGRGTEAFF.

The rearrangement links TRBV6-1 to TRBJ2-7; 9 bases line up with TRBD1. Germline V gene data show CDR1 as MNHNS and CDR2 as SASEGT. This CDR3 comprises 16 residues. V trimming: 3 bases; J trimming: 4 bases; junction bases outside the gene matches: 10. The CDR3 reads CASSESSGQGFYEQYF. The CDR3, as DNA: TGTGCCAGCAGTGAGTCCTCGGGACAGGGCTTTTACGAGCAGTACTTC.

The chain has TRBV9 and TRBJ2-1; TRBD1 might be the D (5 bases). In germline, CDR1 is SGDLS, CDR2 YYNGEE. The CDR3 sequence is 14 residues long. V was trimmed by 3 bases and J by 8 bases, leaving 15 bases between them. CDR3 DNA sequence: TGTGCCAGCAGCGAGTATCAGCAGGGCCATGAGCAGTTCTTC. Translation gives CASSEYQQGHEQFF.

In this sample, this clone turned up a few times. The rearrangement uses TRBV5-1 and TRBJ1-1; D call uncertain. Looked up from germline, CDR1 is SGHRS and CDR2 is YFSETQ. Trimming shortened V by 6 bases and J by 1 base, and 10 bases separated the two germline ends. CDR3 length: 13 residues. CDR3 DNA: TGCGCCAGCAAGGAGGGAAGGAACACTGAAGCTTTCTTT. Its protein is CASKEGRNTEAFF.

J is TRBJ1-2 and V is TRBV7-2; 8 nucleotides line up with TRBD1. The CDR3 sequence is 15 residues long. Per the germline V gene, CDR1 is SGHTA and CDR2 is FQGNSA. With V trimmed by 1 base and J by 4 bases, 5 bases remained unmatched. The CDR3 DNA is TGTGCCAGCAGCTTAGGAGACAGGGGCTTCTATGGCTACACCTTC. Translated, it gives CASSLGDRGFYGYTF. The full variable domain, its missing parts supplied by reference TRBV7-2 and TRBJ1-2, is GAGVSQSPSNKVTEKGKDVELRCDPISGHTALYWYRQSLGQGLEFLIYFQGNSAPDKSGLPSDRFSAERTGGSVSTLTIQRTQQEDSAVYLCASSLGDRGFYGYTFGSGTRLTVV.

The chain links TRBV4-3 to TRBJ2-2, with D possibly being TRBD1 (5 bases). V lost 3 bases to trimming and J lost 7 bases, with 15 bases between them. Germline V lookup: CDR1 LGHNA, CDR2 YSLEER. CDR3 length: 15 amino acids. CDR3: CASSQGLESHGELFF. The DNA for the CDR3 is TGCGCCAGCAGCCAGGGGCTAGAGTCTCACGGGGAGCTGTTTTTT.

The chain employs TRBV25-1 and TRBJ1-1; 12 bases agree with TRBD1. The CDR3 length is 17 residues. Germline trimming cut 3 bases from V and 3 bases from J; bases unmatched to any gene: 8. Germline V gene data show CDR1 as MGHDK and CDR2 as SYGVNS. The CDR3 nucleotides read TGTGCCAGCAGTGACGCGCCGGGACAGGGGGCTTACACTGAAGCTTTCTTT. This sequence encodes CASSDAPGQGAYTEAFF.

The chain uses TRBV6-5 and TRBJ2-1; D unresolved. The CDR3 is 13 residues long. CDR1 and CDR2 (germline): MNHEY, SVGAGI. The V end was cut by 0 bases, the J end by 10 bases, with 10 bases between. The CDR3 loop reads CASSYSSNQEQFF. The CDR3 region has the DNA TGTGCCAGCAGTTACTCGTCAAATCAAGAGCAGTTCTTC.

A note on this clone: The conserved final phenylalanine or tryptophan is absent from the CDR3, which likely points to a read error. This rearrangement joins TRBV7-9 to TRBJ2-7; 7 bases match TRBD1. This CDR3 spans 14 amino acids. CDR1 SEHNR and CDR2 FQNEAQ come from the germline V gene (reference sequence). J gave up 1 base and V 4 bases, and 4 bases lay outside the gene matches. This chain's CDR3 is CASSSPGQSYEQYL. The CDR3 nucleotides are TGTGCCAGCAGCTCTCCGGGACAGTCCTACGAGCAGTACCTC.

This clone was counted between two and nine times. V is TRBV5-4 and J is TRBJ1-2, with a possible D match to TRBD1 (6 bases). V was shortened by 2 bases and J by 1 base, with 9 bases between the two germline ends. The germline gives CDR1 SGHNT, CDR2 YYREEE (reference sequence). There are 14 residues in the CDR3. For the CDR3, the DNA is TGTGCCAGCAGCTTTCCAGGGGTTAACTATGGCTACACCTTC. It encodes CASSFPGVNYGYTF.

The V gene is TRBV9, the J gene TRBJ2-1; TRBD2 aligns across 8 bases. V trimming: 0 bases; J trimming: 4 bases; junction bases outside the gene matches: 6. The CDR3 runs to 16 residues. Germline CDR1 and CDR2: SGDLS and YYNGEE. For the CDR3, the DNA is TGTGCCAGCAGCGTAGGGGGGCTAGCGGGTTACAATGAGCAGTTCTTC. Translated, it gives CASSVGGLAGYNEQFF.

This chain uses TRBV11-2 with TRBJ2-5; 12 nucleotides align to TRBD2. V lost 5 bases, J lost 5 bases, and 12 bases stayed unmatched. The CDR3 extends over 17 amino acids. CDR1 and CDR2 from the germline V gene are SGHAT and FQNNGV. DNA of the CDR3: TGTGCCAGCAGCCCAACCGCTAGCGGGGGGGTGGGGGAGACCCAGTACTTC. Residues: CASSPTASGGVGETQYF.

The rearrangement joins TRBV5-1 to TRBJ1-3; the D is unclear. This CDR3 spans 14 amino acids. V was shortened by 0 bases and J by 4 bases, with 8 bases between the two germline ends. The germline CDR1 and CDR2 sequences are SGHRS and YFSETQ. The CDR3 loop reads CASSLAGYGNTIYF. The CDR3 region has the DNA TGCGCCAGCAGCTTGGCCGGGTACGGAAACACCATATATTTT.

This rearrangement joins TRBV14 to TRBJ2-5, with D tentatively TRBD1 (6 bases). CDR1 SGHDN and CDR2 FVKESK come from the germline V gene. V was pared by 4 bases and J by 4 bases, with 19 bases between. This CDR3 spans 16 amino acids. The CDR3: CASSPGDARVSETQYF. The CDR3 nucleotides are TGTGCCAGCAGCCCAGGGGACGCCCGGGTTTCAGAGACCCAGTACTTC.

This chain joins TRBV5-5 and TRBJ2-7, with 9 bases fitting TRBD1. The CDR3 length is 15 residues. Unmatched junction bases numbered 10, after V lost 5 bases and J lost 4 bases. Germline V gives CDR1 SGHKS, CDR2 YYEKEE (reference sequence). The CDR3 region has the DNA TGTGCCAGCAGACTTGGGTGGGACAGGGAGTACGAGCAGTACTTC. This sequence encodes CASRLGWDREYEQYF.